One T cell receptor (beta chain) is described in this entry. Its antigen is unknown. This specimen comes from a study of CD8 T cells in ankylosing spondylitis. Study conclusions and caveats: As reported, disease-linked clones showed significant enrichment in matched ankylosing spondylitis synovial fluid. Ankylosing spondylitis blood seemed to carry a telltale TCR beta motif made of roughly 8 highly homologous variants.

Trimming cost V 6 bases and J 4 bases; bases outside gene matches: 7. The CDR3 length is 16 residues. Germline values: CDR1 SQVTM, CDR2 ANQGSEA. TCRdb redid the calling of the 5' RACE reads with MiXCR, one entry per CDR3 protein. This table has about 700,000 distinct CDR3 sequences, around 20% appearing once. This clonotype was sampled from a male donor with ankylosing spondylitis. The sequenced sample was blood, either unsorted or a sorted T cell fraction (not recorded which). The rearrangement links TRBV29-1 to TRBJ2-1; 15 bases line up with TRBD2. The CDR3 loop reads CSVAGLAGGDYNEQFF. The CDR3 DNA sequence: TGCAGCGTAGCTGGACTAGCGGGAGGGGATTACAATGAGCAGTTCTTC.